This T cell receptor beta chain was sequenced for a study of blood T cell repertoires in COVID-19. This study enrolled people aged roughly 18 to 100 from 20 to 25 US geographic areas. Repertoires were generated with immunoSEQ multiplex PCR, while TCRdb's copy carries only in-frame clones and drops some. The sample holds roughly 280,000 clones, about 87% seen once. Germline assignment: CDR1 SGHTA and CDR2 FQGTGA. The CDR3 has 13 residues. Trimming took off 6 bases at V and 4 bases at J, with 10 bases between the two ends. V and J are TRBV7-3 and TRBJ2-1, with a weak D call TRBD1 (6 bases). The sequenced material came from PBMCs or T cells enriched from blood (not recorded which). This clonotype was sampled from a woman between 50 and 59 years old who had recovered from COVID-19. Here the CDR3 reads CASRSDRYNEQFF. As DNA, the CDR3 is TGTGCCAGCAGATCTGACAGGTACAATGAGCAGTTCTTC. The full variable domain, its missing parts supplied by reference TRBV7-3 and TRBJ2-1, is GAGVSQTPSNKVTEKGKYVELRCDPISGHTALYWYRQSLGQGPEFLIYFQGTGAADDSGLPNDRFFAVRPEGSVSTLKIQRTERGDSAVYLCASRSDRYNEQFFGPGTRLTVL.